Listed below are T cell receptor beta chains from one sample, sequenced in a study of beta chain features in type 1 diabetes. TCRdb keeps only in-frame clones here, not all; method: immunoSEQ multiplex PCR. This table holds 250,000 to 350,000 clones, around 10% found once. Sequenced sample: naive CD4+ T cells from blood. Receptors originate from a woman in her 30s in good health. Each CDR3 is given with its conserved first and last residue. A D gene is named only where the DNA matches it firmly. Clone sizes are given selectively: once, few, many, or a class where the clone is expanded.

J: TRBJ1-5; D: .; size: few; V: TRBV5-1; DNA: TGCGCCAGCAGCTTGGAGCAGGTCGGAAGGCCCCAGCATTTT; CDR3: CASSLEQVGRPQHF
J: TRBJ2-5; D: .; size: .; V: TRBV30; DNA: TGTGCCTGGAGTCAGGGGGGAGACGGCCAAGAGACCCAGTACTTC; CDR3: CAWSQGGDGQETQYF
J: TRBJ1-2; D: TRBD1; size: few; V: TRBV5-1; DNA: TGCGCCAGCAGCTTTGGCCGGACAGGCTATGGCTACACCTTC; CDR3: CASSFGRTGYGYTF
J: TRBJ2-1; D: TRBD2; size: few; V: TRBV2; DNA: TGTGCCAGCAAGACACTAGCGGGAGGGCTGGGTGAGCAGTTCTTC; CDR3: CASKTLAGGLGEQFF
J: TRBJ1-1; D: .; size: few; V: TRBV7-9; DNA: TGTGCCAGCAGCTCCAGGCTGAACACTGAAGCTTTCTTT; CDR3: CASSSRLNTEAFF
J: TRBJ2-5; D: .; size: few; V: TRBV30; DNA: TGTGCGTGGACATCAGCGGTTGAGACCCAGTACTTC; CDR3: CAWTSAVETQYF
J: TRBJ1-1; D: TRBD1; size: few; V: TRBV10-3; DNA: TGTGCCATCAGTGCGACAGGGGAAACTGAAGCTTTCTTT; CDR3: CAISATGETEAFF
J: TRBJ2-3; D: .; size: few; V: TRBV4-3; DNA: TGCGCCAGCAGCCAAGATGCGGCGGCTATAACCTCAGATACGCAGTATTTT; CDR3: CASSQDAAAITSDTQYF
J: TRBJ1-1; D: .; size: few; V: TRBV4-2; DNA: TGTGCCAGCAGCCAAGAACCGAACCAGGTTAGGGGCACTGAAGCTTTCTTT; CDR3: CASSQEPNQVRGTEAFF
J: TRBJ2-7; D: .; size: few; V: TRBV5-1; DNA: TGCGCCAGCAACCCTGCCGGCAGGATGAGCTCCTACGAGCAGTACTTC; CDR3: CASNPAGRMSSYEQYF
J: TRBJ2-5; D: TRBD2; size: .; V: TRBV27; DNA: TGTGCCAGCAGTCGAAGGGAGGGAGAGACCCAGTACTTC; CDR3: CASSRREGETQYF
J: TRBJ2-7; D: .; size: few; V: TRBV7-9; DNA: TGTGCCAGCAGCTCAACCTCCCGGGACACCCACGAGCAGTACTTC; CDR3: CASSSTSRDTHEQYF
J: TRBJ1-2; D: .; size: .; V: TRBV7-2; DNA: TGTGCCAGCAGCTTAGGACAGGCCCGGACTAACTATGGCTACACCTTC; CDR3: CASSLGQARTNYGYTF
J: TRBJ2-1; D: .; size: .; V: TRBV7-8; DNA: TGTGCCAGCAGCTTAGCAAATTCGAATGAGCAGTTCTTC; CDR3: CASSLANSNEQFF
J: TRBJ2-7; D: TRBD1; size: few; V: TRBV7-2; DNA: TGTGCCAGCATCCCGGACAGGGGTACCTACGAGCAGTACTTC; CDR3: CASIPDRGTYEQYF
J: TRBJ2-2; D: TRBD1; size: .; V: TRBV2; DNA: TGTGCCAGCACGACAGGGGGCTTCGGGGAGCTGTTTTTT; CDR3: CASTTGGFGELFF
J: TRBJ1-1; D: TRBD1; size: .; V: TRBV7-9; DNA: TGTGCCAGCAGCCCGCCGGGACAGTCGAACACTGAAGCTTTCTTT; CDR3: CASSPPGQSNTEAFF
J: TRBJ2-7; D: .; size: .; V: TRBV7-3; DNA: TGTGCCAGCAGCTTAACCGGGACTGGTGAGCAGTACTTC; CDR3: CASSLTGTGEQYF
J: TRBJ2-1; D: TRBD2; size: .; V: TRBV4-2; DNA: TGTGCCAGCAGCCCTAGCGGGAGAGACAATGAGCAGTTCTTC; CDR3: CASSPSGRDNEQFF
J: TRBJ2-1; D: .; size: .; V: TRBV7-6; DNA: TGTGCCAGCACCTTGGGGGCAGCCGGCAATGAGCAGTTCTTC; CDR3: CASTLGAAGNEQFF
J: TRBJ1-2; D: .; size: .; V: TRBV29-1; DNA: TGCAGCGCGCCCGGGATCAATAACTATGGCTACACCTTC; CDR3: CSAPGINNYGYTF
J: TRBJ2-1; D: TRBD2; size: .; V: TRBV4-3; DNA: TGCGCCAGCAGTCGGAGTACAGGGTGGGCTAGCGGGAGATACAATGAGCAGTTCTTC; CDR3: CASSRSTGWASGRYNEQFF
J: TRBJ2-7; D: TRBD1; size: few; V: TRBV27; DNA: TGTGCCAGCGGGACAGGACCGTCCTACGAGCAGTACTTC; CDR3: CASGTGPSYEQYF
J: TRBJ1-2; D: .; size: .; V: TRBV4-1; DNA: TGCGCCAGCAGCCAGGGTCCTGGCGGAGCTAACTATGGCTACACCTTC; CDR3: CASSQGPGGANYGYTF
J: TRBJ2-7; D: .; size: .; V: TRBV7-6; DNA: TGTGCCAGCAGCTTAAACCCCGGGACAATCCTCTCCGAGCAGTACTTC; CDR3: CASSLNPGTILSEQYF
J: TRBJ2-3; D: .; size: few; V: TRBV5-4; DNA: TGTGCCAGCAGCTTGGGGGGGGAGTCGTGGGCAGATACGCAGTATTTT; CDR3: CASSLGGESWADTQYF
J: TRBJ2-5; D: TRBD1; size: .; V: TRBV7-7; DNA: TGTGCTAGCAGCTCGACAGGGGCAGGGGAAGAGACCCAGTACTTC; CDR3: CASSSTGAGEETQYF
J: TRBJ2-1; D: TRBD1; size: few; V: TRBV5-1; DNA: TGCGCCAGCAGCTTGCACCCCGGGACAGGGGAGTACAATGAGCAGTTCTTC; CDR3: CASSLHPGTGEYNEQFF
J: TRBJ1-1; D: .; size: .; V: TRBV28; DNA: TGTGCCAGCGGGAGGGCTTTCTTT; CDR3: CASGRAFF
J: TRBJ2-5; D: TRBD1; size: few; V: TRBV6-5; DNA: TGTGCCAGCAGTTACCTGGGACAGCAAGAGACCCAGTACTTC; CDR3: CASSYLGQQETQYF
J: TRBJ2-1; D: TRBD2; size: .; V: TRBV6-5; DNA: TGTGCCAGCAGTTATAGGTCCGGGAGGGGGAATGAGCAGTTCTTC; CDR3: CASSYRSGRGNEQFF
J: TRBJ2-2; D: .; size: few; V: TRBV2; DNA: TGTGCCAGCTTCCCTGGTGGGACGTTGGGGGGACGACCCACCGGGGAGCTGTTTTTT; CDR3: CASFPGGTLGGRPTGELFF
J: TRBJ2-7; D: TRBD1; size: .; V: TRBV10-3; DNA: TGTGCCATCAGTGAGCGAACGACCGGGACAGGGAACGAGCAGTACTTC; CDR3: CAISERTTGTGNEQYF
J: TRBJ2-3; D: .; size: .; V: TRBV9; DNA: TGTGCCAGCAGCGTAGCACTAGCCGGCACAGATACGCAGTATTTT; CDR3: CASSVALAGTDTQYF
J: TRBJ2-1; D: .; size: .; V: TRBV5-1; DNA: TGCGCCAGCAGCTTGTGGAGTGCCGGGGAAAATGAGCAGTTCTTC; CDR3: CASSLWSAGENEQFF
J: TRBJ2-5; D: TRBD2; size: few; V: TRBV28; DNA: TGTGCCAGCAGCCGAACTAGCGGGAGGGCCTATGAGACCCAGTACTTC; CDR3: CASSRTSGRAYETQYF
J: TRBJ1-2; D: .; size: few; V: TRBV5-1; DNA: TGCGCCAGCAGCTTGCGGCAGGATAATGGCTACACCTTC; CDR3: CASSLRQDNGYTF
J: TRBJ2-5; D: .; size: few; V: TRBV6-5; DNA: TGTGCCAGCATGAGAGGGAACCAAGAGACCCAGTACTTC; CDR3: CASMRGNQETQYF
J: TRBJ2-7; D: TRBD2; size: .; V: TRBV29-1; DNA: TGCAGCGCCGCTCTCGGGGGGTGGTACGAGCAGTACTTC; CDR3: CSAALGGWYEQYF
J: TRBJ1-2; D: .; size: .; V: TRBV18; DNA: TGTGCCAGCTCATTACGAACTGGAGATGGCTACACCTTC; CDR3: CASSLRTGDGYTF
J: TRBJ2-3; D: TRBD2; size: .; V: TRBV28; DNA: TGTGCCAGCAGTTTTAGCGGGGGAAACACAGATACGCAGTATTTT; CDR3: CASSFSGGNTDTQYF
J: TRBJ2-3; D: .; size: few; V: TRBV18; DNA: TGTGCCAGCTCACCGCTGGGGCAGCCTAGCACAGATACGCAGTATTTT; CDR3: CASSPLGQPSTDTQYF
J: TRBJ2-5; D: .; size: few; V: TRBV19; DNA: TGTGCCAGTAGTATAGGAGGGAGTGGAGAGACCCAGTACTTC; CDR3: CASSIGGSGETQYF
J: TRBJ2-5; D: TRBD1; size: few; V: TRBV5-1; DNA: TGCGCCAGCAGCTTAGGGACAGTCCAAGAGACCCAGTACTTC; CDR3: CASSLGTVQETQYF
J: TRBJ2-1; D: TRBD2; size: few; V: TRBV5-1; DNA: TGCGCCAGCAAAGTCGGCGGGAGCTCCTACAATGAGCAGTTCTTC; CDR3: CASKVGGSSYNEQFF
J: TRBJ2-3; D: .; size: .; V: TRBV18; DNA: TGTGCCAGCTCACCCCTGGCCGGGGATACGCAGTATTTT; CDR3: CASSPLAGDTQYF
J: TRBJ2-7; D: TRBD1; size: few; V: TRBV18; DNA: TGTGCCAGCTCACCTGGGACAGGGGGCACGTTGATGGAGCAGTACTTC; CDR3: CASSPGTGGTLMEQYF
J: TRBJ1-1; D: TRBD1; size: .; V: TRBV4-2; DNA: TGTGCCAGCAGCCAGGACTTGGACAGGTCAGCTTTCTTT; CDR3: CASSQDLDRSAFF
J: TRBJ2-7; D: TRBD2; size: few; V: TRBV5-1; DNA: TGCGCCAGCAGCCTGCCGGGACTAGCGGGAGCGGGTGGCGAGCAGTACTTC; CDR3: CASSLPGLAGAGGEQYF
J: TRBJ2-1; D: TRBD2; size: few; V: TRBV19; DNA: TGTGCCAGTAGTCCTACGGGACTAGCGGGGGGGGGAGAGCAGTTCTTC; CDR3: CASSPTGLAGGGEQFF
J: TRBJ1-2; D: .; size: .; V: TRBV27; DNA: TGTGCCAGCAGCCTCCGGGGGGGAGGTAACTATGGCTACACCTTC; CDR3: CASSLRGGGNYGYTF
J: TRBJ2-5; D: TRBD2; size: .; V: TRBV19; DNA: TGTGCCAGTGGGGGGACTAGGCGAGAGACCCAGTACTTC; CDR3: CASGGTRRETQYF
J: TRBJ2-1; D: .; size: few; V: TRBV19; DNA: TGTGCCAGTAGCCTTCGCAGCAGGAACAATGAGCAGTTCTTC; CDR3: CASSLRSRNNEQFF
J: TRBJ2-1; D: .; size: few; V: TRBV10-3; DNA: TGTGCCATCACCGCTCAAACCGGGGGTATTTCCTACAATGAGCAGTTCTTC; CDR3: CAITAQTGGISYNEQFF
J: TRBJ2-3; D: TRBD2; size: few; V: TRBV11-3; DNA: TGTGCCAGCAGCTTTGGCGGGAGAAGCACAGATACGCAGTATTTT; CDR3: CASSFGGRSTDTQYF